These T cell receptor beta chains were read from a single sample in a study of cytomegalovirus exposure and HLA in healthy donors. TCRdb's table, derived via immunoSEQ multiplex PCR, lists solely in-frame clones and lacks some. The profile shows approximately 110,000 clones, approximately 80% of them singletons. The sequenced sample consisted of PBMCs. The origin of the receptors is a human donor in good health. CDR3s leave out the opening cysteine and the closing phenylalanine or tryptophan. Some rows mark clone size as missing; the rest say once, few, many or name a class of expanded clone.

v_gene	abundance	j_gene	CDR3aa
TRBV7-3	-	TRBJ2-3	ASSISSTDTQY
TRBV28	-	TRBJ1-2	ASSLQSAGAKGYT
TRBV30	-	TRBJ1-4	AWSPPGGFATNEKLF
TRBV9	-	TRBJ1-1	ASSASGQMNTEAF
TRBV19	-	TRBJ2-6	ASSPRQGTPGANVLT
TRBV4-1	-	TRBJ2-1	ASSQEVTSGRIGNEQF
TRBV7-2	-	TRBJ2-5	ASSLEASSETQY
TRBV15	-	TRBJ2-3	ATSRDLGLTDTQY
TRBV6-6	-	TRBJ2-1	ASSYFSDQGQGGF
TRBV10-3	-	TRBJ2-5	AISGVQETQY
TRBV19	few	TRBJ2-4	ASSRGGIAKNIQY
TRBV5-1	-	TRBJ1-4	ASSILANEKLF
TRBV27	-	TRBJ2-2	ASSLRASGVNTGELF
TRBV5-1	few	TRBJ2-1	ASSLIGGGYNEQF
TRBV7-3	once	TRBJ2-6	ASSRGGRTTTAGANGLT
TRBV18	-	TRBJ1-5	ASSRIGTGGNQPQH
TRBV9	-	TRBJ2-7	ASSPSSGAAGGQY
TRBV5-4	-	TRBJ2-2	ASSFRQGNTGELF
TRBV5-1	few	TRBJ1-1	ASSIRQGANTEAF
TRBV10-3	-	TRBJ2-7	AISANRGREDEQY
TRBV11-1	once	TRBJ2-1	ASSLRGLASSYNEQF
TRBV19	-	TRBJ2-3	ASSIHSTSGTDTQY
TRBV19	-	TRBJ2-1	ASCDRDSFYNEQF
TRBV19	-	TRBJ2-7	ASSIGSRYEQY
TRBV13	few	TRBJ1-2	ASSLGDRAGYGYT
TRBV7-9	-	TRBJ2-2	ASSLADSNTGELF
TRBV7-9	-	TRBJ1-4	SSSDTGHRGEKLF
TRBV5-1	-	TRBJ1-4	ASSLGGGSEKLF
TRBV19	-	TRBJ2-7	ASSISLASASSYEQY
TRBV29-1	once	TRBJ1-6	SVGWDRDNSPLH
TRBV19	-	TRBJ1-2	ASTDRVTAGYT
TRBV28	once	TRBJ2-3	ASSPRTSGRTDTQY
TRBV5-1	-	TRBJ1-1	ASKGLPGSPEAF
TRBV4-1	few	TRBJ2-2	ASSLRTSGGNTGELF
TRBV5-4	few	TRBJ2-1	ASSLGNEYGEQF
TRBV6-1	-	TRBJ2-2	ASSGLAGVSVAGELF
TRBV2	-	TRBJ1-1	ASSGQGTEAF
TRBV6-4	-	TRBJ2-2	ASSGQGNTGELF
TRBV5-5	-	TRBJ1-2	ASSSLSGTAGYGYT
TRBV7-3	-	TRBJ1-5	ASSWGGDQPQH
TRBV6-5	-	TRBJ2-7	ASSYGTSSYEQY
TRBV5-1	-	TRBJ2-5	ASRRGGANRYQETQY
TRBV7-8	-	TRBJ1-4	ASSHGDRDTNEKLF
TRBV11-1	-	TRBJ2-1	ASMVAGGGEQF
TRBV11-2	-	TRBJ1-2	ASSQGALQGIVGYT
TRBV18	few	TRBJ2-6	ASSPTHSSSGANGLT
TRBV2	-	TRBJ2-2	ASMAGEAGELF
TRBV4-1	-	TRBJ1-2	ASSLKPQGVEDGYT
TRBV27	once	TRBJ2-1	ASSASGGFYNEQF
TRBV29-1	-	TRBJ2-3	GISRAEEGNTQY